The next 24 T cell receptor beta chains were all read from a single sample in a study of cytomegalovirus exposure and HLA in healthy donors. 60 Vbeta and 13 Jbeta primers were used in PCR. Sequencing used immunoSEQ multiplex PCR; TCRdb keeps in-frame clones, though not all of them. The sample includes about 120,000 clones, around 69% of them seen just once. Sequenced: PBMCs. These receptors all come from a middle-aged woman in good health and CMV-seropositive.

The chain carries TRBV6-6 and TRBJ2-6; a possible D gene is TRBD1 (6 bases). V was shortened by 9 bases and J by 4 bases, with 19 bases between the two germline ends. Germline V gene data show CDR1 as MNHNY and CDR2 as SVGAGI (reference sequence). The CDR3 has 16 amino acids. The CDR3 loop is CASAAMGAEGANVLTF. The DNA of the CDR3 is TGTGCCAGTGCCGCGATGGGGGCGGAGGGGGCCAACGTCCTGACTTTC.

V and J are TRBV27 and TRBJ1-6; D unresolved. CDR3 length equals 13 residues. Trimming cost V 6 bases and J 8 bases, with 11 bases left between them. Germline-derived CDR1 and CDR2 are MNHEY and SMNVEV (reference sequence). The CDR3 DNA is TGTGCCAGCAGAAGCCAGGTGGATTCACCCCTCCACTTT. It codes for CASRSQVDSPLHF.

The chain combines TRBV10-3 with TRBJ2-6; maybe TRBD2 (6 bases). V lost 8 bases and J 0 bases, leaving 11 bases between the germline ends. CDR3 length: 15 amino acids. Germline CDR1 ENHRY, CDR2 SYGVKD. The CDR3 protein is CAIAHGSSGANVLTF. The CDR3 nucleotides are TGTGCCATCGCCCACGGGAGCTCTGGGGCCAACGTCCTGACTTTC.

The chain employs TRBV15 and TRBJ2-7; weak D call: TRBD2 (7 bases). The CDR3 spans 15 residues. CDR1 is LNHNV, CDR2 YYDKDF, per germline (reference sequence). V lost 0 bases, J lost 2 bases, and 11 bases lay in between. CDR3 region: CATSREGGDTYEQYF. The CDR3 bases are TGTGCCACCAGCAGAGAGGGAGGGGACACCTACGAGCAGTACTTC.

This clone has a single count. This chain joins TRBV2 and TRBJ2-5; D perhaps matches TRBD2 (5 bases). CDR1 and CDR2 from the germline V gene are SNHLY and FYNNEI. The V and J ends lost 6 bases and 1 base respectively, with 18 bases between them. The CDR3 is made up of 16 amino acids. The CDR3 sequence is CASSVTGTWSQETQYF. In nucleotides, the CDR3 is TGTGCCAGCAGCGTCACGGGAACATGGTCCCAAGAGACCCAGTACTTC.

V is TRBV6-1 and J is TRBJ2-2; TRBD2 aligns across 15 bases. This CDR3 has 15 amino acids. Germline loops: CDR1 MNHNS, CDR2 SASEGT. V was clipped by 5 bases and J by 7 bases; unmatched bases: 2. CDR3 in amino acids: CASSWTSGGGGELFF. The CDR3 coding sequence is TGTGCCAGCAGTTGGACTAGCGGGGGGGGCGGGGAGCTGTTTTTT.

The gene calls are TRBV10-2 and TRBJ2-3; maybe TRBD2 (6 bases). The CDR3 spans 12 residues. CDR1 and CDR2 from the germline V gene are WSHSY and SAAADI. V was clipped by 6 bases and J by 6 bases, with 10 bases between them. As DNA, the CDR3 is TGCGCCAGCAGGGACTACCCGGATACGCAGTATTTT. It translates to CASRDYPDTQYF.

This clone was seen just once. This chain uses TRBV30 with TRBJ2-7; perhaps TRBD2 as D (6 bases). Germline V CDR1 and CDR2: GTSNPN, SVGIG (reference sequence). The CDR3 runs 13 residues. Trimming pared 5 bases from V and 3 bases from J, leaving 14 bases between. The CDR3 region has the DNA TGTGCCTGGCGTTGGGAGGTCGGCTACGAGCAGTACTTC. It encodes CAWRWEVGYEQYF.

In DNA form, the CDR3 reads TGTGCCAGCAGAAACAGACTAGCGGGAGGCCATGAGCAGTTCTTC. This translates into CASRNRLAGGHEQFF. The chain employs TRBV6-1 and TRBJ2-1; 13 bases are a match to TRBD2. The V gene's germline CDR1 is MNHNS and CDR2 SASEGT. The J segment lost 8 bases and the V segment lost 6 bases, leaving 7 bases of the junction unmatched. The length of the CDR3 is 15 residues.

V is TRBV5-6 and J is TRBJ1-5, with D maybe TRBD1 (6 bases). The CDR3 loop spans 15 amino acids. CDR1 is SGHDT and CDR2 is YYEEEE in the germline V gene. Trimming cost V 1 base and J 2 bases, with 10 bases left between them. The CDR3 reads CASSLRGIGNQPQHF. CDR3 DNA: TGTGCCAGCAGCTTGAGGGGGATTGGCAATCAGCCCCAGCATTTT.

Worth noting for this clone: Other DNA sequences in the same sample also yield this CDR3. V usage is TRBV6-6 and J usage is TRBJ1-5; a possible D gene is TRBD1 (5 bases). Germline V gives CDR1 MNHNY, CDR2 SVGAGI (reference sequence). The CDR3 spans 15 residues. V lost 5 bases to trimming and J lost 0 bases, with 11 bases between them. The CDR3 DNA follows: TGTGCCAGCAGTCCCGAAGGGGCTAGCAATCAGCCCCAGCATTTT. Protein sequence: CASSPEGASNQPQHF.

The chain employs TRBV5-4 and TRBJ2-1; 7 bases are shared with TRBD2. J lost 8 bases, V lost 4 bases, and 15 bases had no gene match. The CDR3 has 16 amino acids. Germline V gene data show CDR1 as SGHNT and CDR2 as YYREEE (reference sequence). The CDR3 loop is CASSAGLPLSGDEQFF. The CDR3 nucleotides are TGTGCCAGCAGCGCGGGACTACCCTTAAGTGGCGATGAGCAGTTCTTC. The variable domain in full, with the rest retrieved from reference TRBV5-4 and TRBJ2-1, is ETGVTQSPTHLIKTRGQQVTLRCSSQSGHNTVSWYQQALGQGPQFIFQYYREEENGRGNFPPRFSGLQFPNYSSELNVNALELDDSALYLCASSAGLPLSGDEQFFGPGTRLTVL.

The CDR3 loop reads CAWSEGAGNQPQHF. DNA for the CDR3: TGTGCCTGGAGCGAGGGGGCCGGCAATCAGCCCCAGCATTTT. The chain is built from TRBV30 and TRBJ1-5, with TRBD1 matching 7 bases. Germline CDR1 GTSNPN, CDR2 SVGIG (reference sequence). The junction had 4 bases not matched to a gene; V was cut back by 3 bases and J by 2 bases. CDR3 length: 14 residues. Filled out from reference TRBV30 and TRBJ1-5, the complete variable domain reads SQTIHQWPATLVQPVGSPLSLECTVEGTSNPNLYWYRQAAGRGLQLLFYSVGIGQISSEVPQNLSASRPQDRQFILSSKKLLLSDSGFYLCAWSEGAGNQPQHFGDGTRLSIL.

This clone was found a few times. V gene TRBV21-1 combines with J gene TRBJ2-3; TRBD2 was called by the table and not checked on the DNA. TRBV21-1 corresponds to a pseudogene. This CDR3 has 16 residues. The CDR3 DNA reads TGTGCCAGCAGCCAGTATCCGGGGGGGGCCGGAGATACGCAGTATTTT. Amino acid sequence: CASSQYPGGAGDTQYF.

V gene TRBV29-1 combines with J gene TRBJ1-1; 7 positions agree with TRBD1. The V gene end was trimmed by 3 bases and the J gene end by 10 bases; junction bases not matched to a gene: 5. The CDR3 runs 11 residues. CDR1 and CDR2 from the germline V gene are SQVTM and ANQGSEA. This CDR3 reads CSVDLRQGAFF. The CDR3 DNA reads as TGCAGCGTTGACCTTCGACAGGGAGCTTTCTTT.

The chain's CDR3 is CASSLERTQETQYF. Here the CDR3 DNA reads TGCGCCAGCAGCTTGGAGCGGACCCAAGAGACCCAGTACTTC. The genes are TRBV5-1 and TRBJ2-5, with D tentatively TRBD2 (5 bases). The CDR3 extends over 14 amino acids. Germline-derived CDR1 and CDR2 are SGHRS and YFSETQ. V dropped 0 bases and J dropped 1 base, with 7 bases sitting between them.

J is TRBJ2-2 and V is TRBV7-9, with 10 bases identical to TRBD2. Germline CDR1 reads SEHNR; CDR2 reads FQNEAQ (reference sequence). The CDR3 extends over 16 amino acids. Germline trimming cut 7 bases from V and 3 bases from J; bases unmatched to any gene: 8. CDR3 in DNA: TGTGCCAGCATCGATGGGACTAGCGTGCACACCGGGGAGCTGTTTTTT. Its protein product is CASIDGTSVHTGELFF.

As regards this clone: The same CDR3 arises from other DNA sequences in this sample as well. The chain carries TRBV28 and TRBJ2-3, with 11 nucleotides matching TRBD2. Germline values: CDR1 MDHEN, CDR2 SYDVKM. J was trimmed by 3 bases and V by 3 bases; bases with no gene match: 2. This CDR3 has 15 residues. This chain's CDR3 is CASSFLAGGTDTQYF. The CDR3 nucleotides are TGTGCCAGCAGTTTCCTAGCGGGAGGAACAGATACGCAGTATTTT.

The CDR3 region has the DNA TGTGCCAGCAGCGCACTAGCTTACGAGCAGTACTTC. Amino acids: CASSALAYEQYF. The gene calls are TRBV7-9 and TRBJ2-5; D is possibly TRBD2 (6 bases). TRBJ2-7 explains the end of the DNA better; the J call may be wrong. CDR3 length: 12 amino acids. Germline lookup yields CDR1 SEHNR and CDR2 FQNEAQ (reference sequence).

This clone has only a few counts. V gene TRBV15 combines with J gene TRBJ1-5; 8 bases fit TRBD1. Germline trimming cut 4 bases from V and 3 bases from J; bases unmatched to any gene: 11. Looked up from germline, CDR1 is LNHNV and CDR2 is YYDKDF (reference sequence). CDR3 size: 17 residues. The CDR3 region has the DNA TGTGCCACCAGCACGGGGGACAGGTTAATTCCCAATCAGCCCCAGCATTTT. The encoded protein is CATSTGDRLIPNQPQHF.

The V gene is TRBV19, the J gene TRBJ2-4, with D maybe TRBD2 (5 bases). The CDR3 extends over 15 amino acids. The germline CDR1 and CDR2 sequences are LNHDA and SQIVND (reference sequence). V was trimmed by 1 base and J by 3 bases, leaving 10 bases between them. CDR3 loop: CASSIAGLGKNIQYF. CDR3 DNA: TGTGCCAGTAGTATAGCGGGATTAGGCAAAAACATTCAGTACTTC.

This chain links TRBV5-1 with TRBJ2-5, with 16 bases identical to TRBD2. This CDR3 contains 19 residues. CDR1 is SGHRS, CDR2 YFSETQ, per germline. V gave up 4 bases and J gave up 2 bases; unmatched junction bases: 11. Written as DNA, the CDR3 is TGCGCCAGCAGCCACCCGGGACTAGCGGGGGGGCGATCTCAAGAGACCCAGTACTTC. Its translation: CASSHPGLAGGRSQETQYF. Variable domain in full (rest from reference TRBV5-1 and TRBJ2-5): KAGVTQTPRYLIKTRGQQVTLSCSPISGHRSVSWYQQTPGQGLQFLFEYFSETQRNKGNFPGRFSGRQFSNSRSEMNVSTLELGDSALYLCASSHPGLAGGRSQETQYFGPGTRLLVL.

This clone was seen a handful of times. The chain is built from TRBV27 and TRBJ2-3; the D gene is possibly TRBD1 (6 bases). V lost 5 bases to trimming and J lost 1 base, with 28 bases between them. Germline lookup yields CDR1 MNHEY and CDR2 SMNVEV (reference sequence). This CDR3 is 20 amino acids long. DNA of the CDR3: TGTGCCAGCAGTCGAAGGGGACAAGGACGCCCCGGTCGCGGCACAGATACGCAGTATTTT. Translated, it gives CASSRRGQGRPGRGTDTQYF.

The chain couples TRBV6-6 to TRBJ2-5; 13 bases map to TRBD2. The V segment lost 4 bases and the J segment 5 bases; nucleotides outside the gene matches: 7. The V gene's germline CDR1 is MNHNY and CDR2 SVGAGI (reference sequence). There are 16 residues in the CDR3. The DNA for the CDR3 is TGTGCCAGCAGTTCATCGGGACTAGCGGGACGGGAGACCCAGTACTTC. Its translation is CASSSSGLAGRETQYF.